The 12 T cell receptor beta chains below were found in one sample sequenced in a study of beta chain features in type 1 diabetes. Study-wide findings and caveats: Moderately but significantly shorter TCRB CDR3s were found in Type 1 diabetes patients in all four CD4+ subsets.

Every bit of the isolated RNA underwent reverse transcription, so sequencing read expressed TCRB transcripts. Profiling relied on immunoSEQ multiplex PCR, and the TCRdb table lists in-frame clones only, not all of them. In the table there are almost 350,000 clones, roughly 8.8% of which are singletons. Their cognate antigens are unknown. The source material was central memory CD4+ T cells from blood. The receptor source for this set is a man aged 25 to 45 with type 1 diabetes.

This clone was observed a few times. The chain couples TRBV10-1 to TRBJ2-7; unclear D gene. Trimming stripped 6 bases from V and 0 bases from J, with 15 bases between. CDR1 is WNHNN, CDR2 SYGVQD, per germline (reference sequence). The CDR3 is 15 amino acids. This chain's CDR3 is CASRRTSRYSYEQYF. Here the CDR3 DNA reads TGCGCCAGCAGACGGACGTCTCGTTACTCCTACGAGCAGTACTTC.

This clone has just a few counts. The J gene is TRBJ1-5, the V gene TRBV6-1; D gene unclear. The length of the CDR3 is 13 residues. The germline V and J ends were trimmed by 4 bases and 7 bases, with 11 bases remaining between them. Germline CDR1 is MNHNS and CDR2 is SASEGT. The CDR3 spells CASSVSREQPQHF. The DNA of the CDR3 is TGTGCCAGCAGTGTATCCCGGGAACAGCCCCAGCATTTT.

The V and J genes are TRBV29-1 and TRBJ1-1; D gene uncertain. Germline V gives CDR1 SQVTM, CDR2 ANQGSEA. The V gene lost 5 bases and the J gene lost 0 bases, with 7 bases spanning the gap. The CDR3 loop spans 12 amino acids. The CDR3 loop reads CSVSSMNTEAFF. In DNA form, the CDR3 reads TGCAGCGTTAGCTCCATGAACACTGAAGCTTTCTTT.

This clone has more than one count but fewer than ten. The chain employs TRBV2 and TRBJ1-2; possibly TRBD1 for D (6 bases). V was cut by 6 bases and J by 6 bases, with 17 bases left in between. The germline gives CDR1 SNHLY, CDR2 FYNNEI. The CDR3 runs to 14 residues. The CDR3 DNA follows: TGTGCCAGCAGCGTAGGGGGATGGGTCGATGGCTACACCTTC. It encodes CASSVGGWVDGYTF.

This clone was counted only a few times. This chain links TRBV9 with TRBJ2-1; the D call may be TRBD1 or TRBD2 (5 bases each). V shed 0 bases and J shed 2 bases, with 12 bases lying between them. The CDR3 is 16 residues long. Germline V gene lookup returns CDR1 SGDLS and CDR2 YYNGEE. As DNA, the CDR3 is TGTGCCAGCAGCGTAGATGGAAGGGGAGCCTACAATGAGCAGTTCTTC. Residues: CASSVDGRGAYNEQFF.

The chain has TRBV7-2 and TRBJ2-7; D unresolved. CDR3 length: 15 residues. The V gene's germline CDR1 is SGHTA and CDR2 FQGNSA. The ends were cut back, 5 bases at V and 0 bases at J, with 14 bases in the middle. In nucleotides, the CDR3 is TGTGCCAGCAGCCAGCCCGGTACGGGCTCCTACGAGCAGTACTTC. Translated: CASSQPGTGSYEQYF.

The chain recombines TRBV5-6 with TRBJ2-1; D is perhaps TRBD1 (5 bases). Germline V gene data show CDR1 as SGHDT and CDR2 as YYEEEE. This CDR3 comprises 15 residues. The V end was cut by 6 bases, the J end by 2 bases, with 15 bases between. The CDR3, as DNA: TGTGCCAGCAACTCAGTCAGGGAACCCTACAATGAGCAGTTCTTC. It yields the protein CASNSVREPYNEQFF.

This clone was seen only a few times. This chain links TRBV9 with TRBJ2-3, with a tentative D call TRBD1 (5 bases). The germline gives CDR1 SGDLS, CDR2 YYNGEE. V was clipped by 0 bases and J by 12 bases, with 11 bases between them. The CDR3 covers 12 residues. DNA for the CDR3: TGTGCCAGCAGCGTAGTTGCAGGGCCACAGTATTTT. Translating gives CASSVVAGPQYF.

This clone was picked up a small number of times. The rearrangement links TRBV6-5 to TRBJ2-7; D may be TRBD1 (6 bases). Germline V gene sequence: CDR1 MNHEY, CDR2 SVGAGI. Trimming pared 5 bases from V and 5 bases from J, leaving 10 bases between. This CDR3 has 12 amino acids. CDR3: CASSRRGHEQYF. The DNA of the CDR3 is TGTGCCAGCAGTCGCAGGGGACACGAGCAGTACTTC.

The rearrangement uses TRBV30 and TRBJ2-2, with 9 bases lining up with TRBD1. Germline values: CDR1 GTSNPN, CDR2 SVGIG (reference sequence). The CDR3 is 13 residues long. The V gene end was trimmed by 5 bases and the J gene end by 4 bases; junction bases not matched to a gene: 2. The CDR3 DNA reads TGTGCCTGGGAGGGACAGGGCACCGGGGAGCTGTTTTTT. Its protein is CAWEGQGTGELFF.

The chain couples TRBV30 to TRBJ1-6, with 7 positions matching TRBD1. Germline V gene sequence: CDR1 GTSNPN, CDR2 SVGIG (reference sequence). With 2 bases clipped from V and 7 bases from J, the junction kept 5 bases outside the gene matches. The CDR3 has 14 amino acids. CDR3 coding DNA: TGTGCCTGGAGTAAGGGACAGCAAAATTCACCCCTCCACTTT. Translated: CAWSKGQQNSPLHF.

This clone was counted a few times. In the same sample, other DNA sequences code for this CDR3. The chain joins TRBV7-2 to TRBJ2-7; 8 nucleotides agree with TRBD1. CDR1 and CDR2 (germline): SGHTA, FQGNSA. V gave up 4 bases and J gave up 4 bases; unmatched junction bases: 6. This CDR3 contains 14 residues. CDR3 sequence reads: CASSSDRASYEQYF. The CDR3 nucleotides read TGTGCCAGCAGCTCGGACAGGGCCAGTTACGAGCAGTACTTC.